This is a list of T cell receptor beta chains from one sample in a study of cytomegalovirus exposure and HLA in healthy donors. Data came from immunoSEQ multiplex PCR; TCRdb stores just in-frame clones and leaves some out. Among 100,000 or so clones listed, 76% were seen once. The sequenced sample consisted of PBMCs. Source of these receptors: a man aged 35 to 55 in good health and CMV-seronegative. Both conserved end residues are part of each CDR3. D genes are given only for firm matches. Some rows mark clone size as missing; the rest say once, few, many or name a class of expanded clone.

v_call	clone_size	d_call	j_call	cdr3_nt	cdr3_aa
TRBV11-2	-	TRBD2	TRBJ2-1	TGTGCCAGCAGCTTAGGTTGGGCGGGGGGCCCCAACAATGAGCAGTTCTTC	CASSLGWAGGPNNEQFF
TRBV5-5	once	-	TRBJ2-3	TGTGCCAGCACCTATGTGAAGGGGATCACAGATACGCAGTATTTT	CASTYVKGITDTQYF
TRBV7-3	-	-	TRBJ1-1	TGTGCCAGCAGCTTAACTGGCGGGACGAACACTGAAGCTTTCTTT	CASSLTGGTNTEAFF
TRBV28	-	-	TRBJ2-1	TGTGCCAGCAGTCCCCCGTTAGCTTTTTTAGGTGAGCAGTTCTTC	CASSPPLAFLGEQFF
TRBV11-2	-	-	TRBJ1-6	TGTGCCAGCAGCTTAAGCGGGGGTGGGTCCTATAATTCACCCCTCCACTTT	CASSLSGGGSYNSPLHF
TRBV29-1	once	-	TRBJ2-1	TGCAGCGTCCAACCGACCCCGGGACTCAGGATCTTC	CSVQPTPGLRIF
TRBV5-1	-	-	TRBJ2-3	TGCGCCAGCAGCGCCGGACAGACTAGCACAGATACGCAGTATTTT	CASSAGQTSTDTQYF
TRBV6-5	-	-	TRBJ2-1	TGCGCCAGCAGAGACAGTTACAATGAGCAGTTCTTC	CASRDSYNEQFF
TRBV11-2	-	-	TRBJ1-1	TGTGCCAGCAGCTTTAGGGGAACAGCGAACACTGAAGCTTTCTTT	CASSFRGTANTEAFF
TRBV23-1	-	TRBD1	TRBJ1-1	TGCGCCAGCAGTCAACGGACAGGGTGTCACACTGAAGCTTTCTTT	CASSQRTGCHTEAFF
TRBV6-1	-	TRBD1	TRBJ1-2	TGTGCCACCTCGACAGGGGTGGGTGGCTACACCTTC	CATSTGVGGYTF
TRBV7-9	-	-	TRBJ1-2	TGTGCCAGCAGCCAATCAACAGGGTGGAACTATGGCTACACCTTC	CASSQSTGWNYGYTF
TRBV7-2	-	TRBD1	TRBJ2-2	TGTGCCAGCAGCTTAGGCGGCAGGGGGCTGTCCCGGACCGGGGAGCTGTTTTTT	CASSLGGRGLSRTGELFF
TRBV5-1	-	-	TRBJ2-5	TGCGCCAGCAGCTTCTACGACCAAGAGACCCAGTACTTC	CASSFYDQETQYF
TRBV5-4	once	-	TRBJ1-3	TGTGCCAGCAGCTTGGCGGGAGGGACTGGAAACACCATATATTTT	CASSLAGGTGNTIYF
TRBV7-9	-	TRBD1	TRBJ1-1	TGTGCCAGCAGCTCGAGGGGGGGGGACAGGGAAGCTTTCTTT	CASSSRGGDREAFF
TRBV18	-	TRBD1	TRBJ1-6	TGTGCCAGCTCACCTACGACAGGGGGGGAATCACCCCTCCACTTT	CASSPTTGGESPLHF
TRBV7-8	few	TRBD1	TRBJ1-2	TGTGCCAGCAGCTATGGGACAGGAATTAACTATGGCTACACCTTC	CASSYGTGINYGYTF
TRBV9	-	-	TRBJ2-3	TGTGCCAGCAGCGGTCAGGGAGATACGCAGTATTTT	CASSGQGDTQYF
TRBV5-1	-	TRBD2	TRBJ2-5	TGCGCCAGCGTAACCAACGCGGGGGGCCAAGAGACCCAGTACTTC	CASVTNAGGQETQYF
TRBV27	-	-	TRBJ2-1	TGTGCCAGCAGTTTCCTGAGCGGCTACAATGAGCAGTTCTTC	CASSFLSGYNEQFF
TRBV19	-	-	TRBJ2-5	TGTGCCAGTAGGGCACGGCGGCGGAATGGAGAGACCCAGTACTTC	CASRARRRNGETQYF
TRBV5-4	-	TRBD1	TRBJ2-2	TGTGCCAGCAGCCAAAGACAGGGGGAGATTCGCGGGGAGCTGTTTTTT	CASSQRQGEIRGELFF
TRBV2	once	TRBD1	TRBJ1-2	TGTGCCAGCAGGCGAGGACAGGGCGATGGCTACACCTTC	CASRRGQGDGYTF
TRBV6-1	once	TRBD1	TRBJ1-4	TGTGCCAGCAGTGACCGACAGGGAGCCCCGAATGAAAAACTGTTTTTT	CASSDRQGAPNEKLFF
TRBV5-6	-	TRBD1	TRBJ2-7	TGTGCCAGCACCACGGGGACAGTCTACGAGCAGTACTTC	CASTTGTVYEQYF
TRBV5-1	-	TRBD1	TRBJ1-2	TGCGCCAGCAGCTTGGCCACCGGGACAGGGGTCAACTATGGCTACACCTTC	CASSLATGTGVNYGYTF
TRBV7-2	-	-	TRBJ2-1	TGTGCCAGCAGCCCACACGGGGGCTACAATGAGCAGTTCTTC	CASSPHGGYNEQFF
TRBV5-1	-	TRBD1	TRBJ2-1	TGCGCCAGCAGCTTGGGGGGTCACAGGGGGCAGGATGAGCAGTTCTTC	CASSLGGHRGQDEQFF
TRBV27	few	-	TRBJ1-2	TGTGCCAGCAGTACTCCCCGCAGGGGATTGGATGGCTACACCTTC	CASSTPRRGLDGYTF
TRBV7-9	-	-	TRBJ1-6	TGTGCCAGCAGCTTAGCGGTAGGGGTTAATTCACCCCTCCACTTT	CASSLAVGVNSPLHF
TRBV18	-	TRBD1	TRBJ2-2	TGTGCCAGCTCACTGGGACAGGCGGTCACCGGGGAGCTGTTTTTT	CASSLGQAVTGELFF
TRBV6-5	-	-	TRBJ2-7	TGTGCCAGCAACCGCCTGGGACATATCCCCTACGAGCAGTACTTC	CASNRLGHIPYEQYF
TRBV5-1	-	-	TRBJ2-2	TGCGCCAGCAGAACGTCGAGCGTCGCGAACACCGGGGAGCTGTTTTTT	CASRTSSVANTGELFF
TRBV4-1	-	TRBD1	TRBJ2-5	TGCGCCAGCAGCCAAGATGACAGGGTAGGGGAGACCCAGTACTTC	CASSQDDRVGETQYF
TRBV29-1	-	-	TRBJ1-1	TGCAGCGTTGTGTCCGTTGCTGAAGCTTTCTTT	CSVVSVAEAFF
TRBV9	few	-	TRBJ2-4	TGTGCCAGCTCTCGAGGCGGGGAAAACATTCAGTACTTC	CASSRGGENIQYF
TRBV4-1	-	TRBD1	TRBJ2-3	TGCGCCAGCAGCCAAGCCCCGACAGGGCAAGCAGATACGCAGTATTTT	CASSQAPTGQADTQYF
TRBV7-8	-	-	TRBJ1-3	TGTGCCGGCGGGGGGTCTTCTGGAAACACCATATATTTT	CAGGGSSGNTIYF
TRBV5-6	-	-	TRBJ1-1	TGTGCCAGCAGCTACCGGGACACTGAAGCTTTCTTT	CASSYRDTEAFF
TRBV7-9	-	-	TRBJ1-1	TGTGCCAGCAGCTTATTTGGGGGCCGGGCTTTCTTT	CASSLFGGRAFF
TRBV29-1	-	-	TRBJ1-2	TGCAGCGGGGAAGGGACTGACTATGGCTACACCTTC	CSGEGTDYGYTF
TRBV7-3	once	TRBD2	TRBJ2-1	TGTGCCAGCAGCCCCCACCCCGCGGGGGGCCTTTCCTACAATGAGCAGTTCTTC	CASSPHPAGGLSYNEQFF
TRBV7-2	-	-	TRBJ2-1	TGTGCCAGCAGTCTAGGGCGGGGCCCCCACAATGAGCAGTTCTTC	CASSLGRGPHNEQFF
TRBV6-1	once	-	TRBJ2-5	TGTGCCAGCAGATTCACGGGGTCGGAGACCCAGTACTTC	CASRFTGSETQYF
TRBV9	-	-	TRBJ2-3	TGTGCCAGCAGCGTAGACCAGCGCCCCACAGATACGCAGTATTTT	CASSVDQRPTDTQYF
TRBV28	-	TRBD1	TRBJ1-2	TGTGCCAGCAGTTTATTGGAGACAGGGTGGGAGGGCTACACCTTC	CASSLLETGWEGYTF
TRBV5-1	-	-	TRBJ2-5	TGCGCCAGCAGCTTTCAGTCCAGTGGAGAGACCCAGTACTTC	CASSFQSSGETQYF
TRBV27	-	-	TRBJ1-3	TGTGCCAACTTCATGAGGGTGGGGGGAAACACCATATATTTT	CANFMRVGGNTIYF
TRBV13	-	TRBD2	TRBJ2-1	TGTGCCAGCAGCCCCCGGGCCTCCAGCGGGGGCAATGAGCAGTTCTTC	CASSPRASSGGNEQFF
TRBV5-1	-	-	TRBJ1-1	TGCGCCAGCAGCTTCCAGGGTGCGGACACTGAAGCTTTCTTT	CASSFQGADTEAFF
TRBV28	once	TRBD1	TRBJ1-5	TGTGCCAGCAGTTTACGTCCCGAGGGGGCGAGCAATCAGCCCCAGCATTTT	CASSLRPEGASNQPQHF
TRBV19	-	TRBD1	TRBJ1-3	TGTGCCAGTAGTATAGTCGGGACAGGGCGTCGTGGAAACACCATATATTTT	CASSIVGTGRRGNTIYF
TRBV6-5	-	TRBD1	TRBJ1-5	TGTGCCAGCACCCCTGGGACAGGGGATCAGCCCCAGCATTTT	CASTPGTGDQPQHF
TRBV19	-	-	TRBJ2-5	TGTGCCAGTAGTGGCTCTCAACAAGAGACCCAGTACTTC	CASSGSQQETQYF